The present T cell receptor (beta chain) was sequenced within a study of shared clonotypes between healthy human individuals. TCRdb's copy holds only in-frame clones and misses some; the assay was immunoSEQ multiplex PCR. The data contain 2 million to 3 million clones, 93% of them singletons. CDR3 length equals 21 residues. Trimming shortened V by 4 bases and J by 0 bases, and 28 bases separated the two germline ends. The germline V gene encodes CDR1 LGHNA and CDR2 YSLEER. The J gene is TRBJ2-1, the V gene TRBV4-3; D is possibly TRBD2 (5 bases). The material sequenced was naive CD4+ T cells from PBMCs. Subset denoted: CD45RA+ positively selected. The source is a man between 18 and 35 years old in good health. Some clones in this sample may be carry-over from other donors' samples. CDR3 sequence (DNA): TGCGCCAGCAGCCCACGGCAAAAAAATATGGCGGGTACTAGCTCCTACAATGAGCAGTTCTTC. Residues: CASSPRQKNMAGTSSYNEQFF.